This passage covers 9 T cell receptor beta chains from one sample sequenced in a study of chemoradiotherapy in HPV16-positive cancers. Some clones are missing from TCRdb's copy, which holds only in-frame ones; the method was immunoSEQ multiplex PCR. The sample lists fewer than 20,000 clones; 85% to 95% were seen once. The sequencing used blood, collected from a patient who underwent chemoradiotherapy. Every receptor here comes from a human donor with HPV-associated anogenital cancer.

J is TRBJ1-2 and V is TRBV6-5; 7 bases line up with TRBD1. Germline CDR1 MNHEY, CDR2 SVGAGI. The CDR3 is made up of 13 amino acids. V was pared by 5 bases and J by 10 bases, with 10 bases of the junction left unmatched. Written as DNA, the CDR3 is TGTGCCAGCAGTGCCGGGACAGTTCTTGCCTACACCTTC. This gives the protein CASSAGTVLAYTF.

The CDR3 reads CAWRPGTSLVEAFF. DNA of the CDR3: TGTGCCTGGAGACCCGGGACGTCCTTGGTTGAAGCTTTCTTT. This chain connects TRBV30 to TRBJ1-1, with D maybe TRBD1 (5 bases). The CDR3 is 14 amino acids. Deletions cut 3 bases from V and 7 bases from J, with 18 bases between. Germline V gives CDR1 GTSNPN, CDR2 SVGIG (reference sequence).

This chain connects TRBV7-2 to TRBJ1-2, with TRBD1 identical over 7 bases. Germline V gene sequence: CDR1 SGHTA, CDR2 FQGNSA. V trimming: 0 bases; J trimming: 5 bases; junction bases outside the gene matches: 9. The CDR3 length is 16 residues. The CDR3 protein is CASSLAGGTDFYGYTF. The CDR3 DNA reads TGTGCCAGCAGCTTAGCAGGCGGGACAGACTTTTATGGCTACACCTTC. Supplemented by reference TRBV7-2 and TRBJ1-2, the full variable domain reads GAGVSQSPSNKVTEKGKDVELRCDPISGHTALYWYRQSLGQGLEFLIYFQGNSAPDKSGLPSDRFSAERTGGSVSTLTIQRTQQEDSAVYLCASSLAGGTDFYGYTFGSGTRLTVV.

This sequence joins TRBV5-1 and TRBJ2-2; D ambiguous. The V end was cut by 5 bases, the J end by 3 bases, with 8 bases between. Germline V gives CDR1 SGHRS, CDR2 YFSETQ. There are 13 residues in the CDR3. The CDR3 region is CASSTVDTGELFF. In nucleotides, the CDR3 is TGCGCCAGCAGTACCGTAGACACCGGGGAGCTGTTTTTT.

J is TRBJ2-7 and V is TRBV5-6; D is ambiguous. The CDR3 length is 13 residues. V gave up 0 bases and J gave up 5 bases, with 9 bases separating them. Germline CDR1 reads SGHDT; CDR2 reads YYEEEE. The CDR3: CASSLGGIHEQYV. The CDR3 DNA is TGTGCCAGCAGCTTGGGGGGAATCCACGAGCAGTACGTC.

The rearrangement links TRBV6-5 to TRBJ1-3; TRBD1 is a possible D gene (5 bases). The CDR3 is 14 residues long. The V end lost 0 bases, the J end lost 7 bases, and 10 bases lay between the germline ends. Germline CDR1 is MNHEY and CDR2 is SVGAGI. This CDR3 reads CASSYSMGENTIYF. The DNA of the CDR3 is TGTGCCAGCAGTTACTCGATGGGGGAGAACACCATATATTTT.

The V gene is TRBV5-6, the J gene TRBJ2-3; 11 bases match TRBD2. The germline V gene has CDR1 SGHDT and CDR2 YYEEEE. V dropped 4 bases and J dropped 4; count of bases not matched to a gene: 5. The CDR3 has 15 residues. CDR3 bases: TGTGCCAGCAGCCTTACTAGCGGGGGTGCAGATACGCAGTATTTT. Translating it yields CASSLTSGGADTQYF.

A single count supports this clone. The chain carries TRBV7-8 and TRBJ1-2; a weak D match, TRBD1 (6 bases). CDR1 and CDR2 (germline): SGHVS, FQNEAQ. The CDR3 length is 13 residues. The germline V and J ends were trimmed by 1 base and 7 bases, with 10 bases remaining between them. This CDR3 is CASSLGVGGGYTF. Here the CDR3 DNA reads TGTGCCAGCAGCTTAGGCGTAGGGGGTGGCTACACCTTC.

CDR3 loop: CASSQELGLETQYF. CDR3 coding DNA: TGCGCCAGCAGCCAAGAGCTAGGGCTGGAGACCCAGTACTTC. The rearrangement joins TRBV4-1 to TRBJ2-5; D remains unclear. Germline V gene sequence: CDR1 MGHRA, CDR2 YSYEKL. This CDR3 contains 14 residues. Trimming pared 0 bases from V and 5 bases from J, leaving 10 bases between.